This is a list of T cell receptor beta chains from one sample in a study of blood T cell repertoires in COVID-19. Sequencing used immunoSEQ multiplex PCR; TCRdb keeps in-frame clones, though not all of them. The sample consists of tens of thousands of clones, around two thirds of them appearing once. The source material was PBMCs or T cells enriched from blood (not recorded which). The source is a woman aged 55 to 70 who had been exposed to COVID-19. Both conserved end residues are part of each CDR3. A D gene is named only where the DNA matches it firmly.

v_gene: TRBV19; j_gene: TRBJ1-5; d_gene: NA; CDR3aa: CASSIPPDGQGGKHF
v_gene: TRBV28; j_gene: TRBJ2-2; d_gene: NA; CDR3aa: CASSLSGMSELFF
v_gene: TRBV7-2; j_gene: TRBJ2-7; d_gene: NA; CDR3aa: CASSPASPTYEQYF
v_gene: TRBV4-1; j_gene: TRBJ1-2; d_gene: NA; CDR3aa: CASSPMGADGYTF
v_gene: TRBV5-6; j_gene: TRBJ1-1; d_gene: NA; CDR3aa: CASSRRSTEAFF
v_gene: TRBV14; j_gene: TRBJ1-2; d_gene: TRBD1; CDR3aa: CASSLPDRVRYTF
v_gene: TRBV7-9; j_gene: TRBJ1-1; d_gene: NA; CDR3aa: CASSFYQGHDTKNTEAFF
v_gene: TRBV7-9; j_gene: TRBJ2-1; d_gene: TRBD1; CDR3aa: CASSLTGEVSDEQFF
v_gene: TRBV18; j_gene: TRBJ1-2; d_gene: NA; CDR3aa: CASSPDRDSGGYTF
v_gene: TRBV5-4; j_gene: TRBJ1-4; d_gene: NA; CDR3aa: CASSPDRGKLFF
v_gene: TRBV28; j_gene: TRBJ1-2; d_gene: NA; CDR3aa: CASSFGRDYGYTF
v_gene: TRBV11-2; j_gene: TRBJ1-1; d_gene: NA; CDR3aa: CASSGRRNTEAFF
v_gene: TRBV7-9; j_gene: TRBJ1-6; d_gene: TRBD1; CDR3aa: CASSSDRGTSPLHF
v_gene: TRBV5-6; j_gene: TRBJ1-2; d_gene: TRBD1; CDR3aa: CASHRQGSYGYTF
v_gene: TRBV27; j_gene: TRBJ1-5; d_gene: NA; CDR3aa: CASSLASQGPQHF
v_gene: TRBV3-1/TRBV3-2; j_gene: TRBJ2-5; d_gene: TRBD2; CDR3aa: CASSQEPSGGLETQYF
v_gene: TRBV18; j_gene: TRBJ2-7; d_gene: NA; CDR3aa: CASSPEKSINEQYF
v_gene: TRBV7-6; j_gene: TRBJ2-1; d_gene: TRBD2; CDR3aa: CASSLERPPGGNNEQFF
v_gene: TRBV2; j_gene: TRBJ2-1; d_gene: NA; CDR3aa: CASSDGGSYNEQFF
v_gene: TRBV24-1; j_gene: TRBJ2-3; d_gene: TRBD2; CDR3aa: CATNSGRGTDTQYF
v_gene: TRBV19; j_gene: TRBJ1-5; d_gene: TRBD1; CDR3aa: CASSTTPGQGVQPQHF
v_gene: TRBV6-5; j_gene: TRBJ1-1; d_gene: NA; CDR3aa: CASVSYSGTEAFF
v_gene: TRBV15; j_gene: TRBJ2-5; d_gene: TRBD1; CDR3aa: CATSRVNRGETQYF
v_gene: TRBV27; j_gene: TRBJ1-1; d_gene: NA; CDR3aa: CASSFRGVWTEAFF
v_gene: TRBV5-4; j_gene: TRBJ1-6; d_gene: TRBD1; CDR3aa: CASSSKTGERSPLHF
v_gene: TRBV6-4; j_gene: TRBJ2-3; d_gene: NA; CDR3aa: CASSESLEATDTQYF
v_gene: TRBV28; j_gene: TRBJ1-5; d_gene: NA; CDR3aa: CASSYLGGGNQPQHF
v_gene: TRBV7-2; j_gene: TRBJ2-5; d_gene: NA; CDR3aa: CASSLAGIQEAQYF
v_gene: TRBV6-5; j_gene: TRBJ2-5; d_gene: TRBD1; CDR3aa: CASSYSGTGIETQYF
v_gene: TRBV15; j_gene: TRBJ2-1; d_gene: NA; CDR3aa: CATSRANEQFF
v_gene: TRBV7-9; j_gene: TRBJ2-3; d_gene: TRBD2; CDR3aa: CASSLLAGGIGTQYF
v_gene: TRBV9; j_gene: TRBJ2-3; d_gene: TRBD2; CDR3aa: CASSYRTRATDTQYF
v_gene: TRBV21-1; j_gene: TRBJ1-1; d_gene: NA; CDR3aa: CASSKALGDRGLGTEAFF
v_gene: TRBV27; j_gene: TRBJ1-1; d_gene: TRBD1; CDR3aa: CASRPKTGGGIAEAFF
v_gene: TRBV9; j_gene: TRBJ1-2; d_gene: NA; CDR3aa: CASSVGQEVGYTF
v_gene: TRBV18; j_gene: TRBJ2-7; d_gene: TRBD1; CDR3aa: CASSPRPGQGVHEQYF
v_gene: TRBV24-1; j_gene: TRBJ1-5; d_gene: NA; CDR3aa: CATSQAHNQPQHF
v_gene: TRBV27; j_gene: TRBJ2-7; d_gene: TRBD2; CDR3aa: CASRIAGSYEQYF
v_gene: TRBV4-3; j_gene: TRBJ1-2; d_gene: NA; CDR3aa: CASSQERGRGQGGYTF
v_gene: TRBV12-3/TRBV12-4; j_gene: TRBJ2-1; d_gene: NA; CDR3aa: CASGAGFENEQFF
v_gene: TRBV5-4; j_gene: TRBJ1-2; d_gene: NA; CDR3aa: CASSSIGGNMGYTF
v_gene: TRBV7-9; j_gene: TRBJ2-1; d_gene: TRBD1; CDR3aa: CASSLLDRVYNEQFF
v_gene: TRBV3-1/TRBV3-2; j_gene: TRBJ2-1; d_gene: TRBD2; CDR3aa: CASSHSPSGRANEQFF
v_gene: TRBV28; j_gene: TRBJ2-7; d_gene: NA; CDR3aa: CASGGHYEQYF
v_gene: TRBV7-9; j_gene: TRBJ2-5; d_gene: TRBD2; CDR3aa: CASSLGSGGTETQYF
v_gene: TRBV25-1; j_gene: TRBJ2-5; d_gene: TRBD1; CDR3aa: CASSETPRMTGDQETQYF
v_gene: TRBV4-3; j_gene: TRBJ2-7; d_gene: TRBD1; CDR3aa: CASSQDYRGPLFEQYF
v_gene: TRBV19; j_gene: TRBJ1-5; d_gene: NA; CDR3aa: CASTGRGEPQHF
v_gene: TRBV4-3; j_gene: TRBJ1-6; d_gene: NA; CDR3aa: CASSQVVQSNSPLHF
v_gene: TRBV7-9; j_gene: TRBJ2-7; d_gene: NA; CDR3aa: CASSPPAGNEQYF
v_gene: TRBV12-3/TRBV12-4; j_gene: TRBJ2-7; d_gene: TRBD1; CDR3aa: CASRDRGVYEQYF
v_gene: TRBV15; j_gene: TRBJ2-1; d_gene: TRBD2; CDR3aa: CATSRFGLAGLNEQFF
v_gene: TRBV6-5; j_gene: TRBJ1-6; d_gene: NA; CDR3aa: CASTNEQIYNSPLHF
v_gene: TRBV5-6; j_gene: TRBJ2-7; d_gene: NA; CDR3aa: CASSRTGLEQYF